Presented here are 21 T cell receptor beta chains from one specimen sequenced in a study of CD8 T cells in Susac syndrome. When the RNA was reverse transcribed, random hexamers were used with an input of about 0.45 to 1 ug. MiXCR, applied by TCRdb to the immunoSEQ multiplex PCR reads, yields one record per CDR3 protein. The table records roughly 80,000 distinct CDR3 sequences, about 94% of them present only once. Sample: CD8+ T cells from PBMCs. All receptors derive from a human donor in good health.

The V call is TRBV7-8, the J call TRBJ2-1; 7 bases line up with TRBD1. Germline trimming cut 2 bases from V and 4 bases from J; bases unmatched to any gene: 14. Germline lookup yields CDR1 SGHVS and CDR2 FQNEAQ. The length of the CDR3 is 18 residues. The DNA of the CDR3 is TGTGCCAGCAGCTTAATATCTGGGGACAGAACATATTACAATGAGCAGTTCTTC. Translation gives CASSLISGDRTYYNEQFF.

This chain links TRBV3-1 with TRBJ1-5; D call uncertain. Germline CDR1 is LGHDT and CDR2 is YNNKEL (reference sequence). The CDR3 runs to 13 residues. V was trimmed by 3 bases and J by 5 bases, leaving 8 bases between them. The CDR3 coding sequence is TGTGCCAGCAGCCACAATTTACATCAGCCCCAGCATTTT. Amino acids: CASSHNLHQPQHF. The full variable domain, with the rest looked up from reference TRBV3-1 and TRBJ1-5, is DTAVSQTPKYLVTQMGNDKSIKCEQNLGHDTMYWYKQDSKKFLKIMFSYNNKELIINETVPNRFSPKSPDKAHLNLHINSLELGDSAVYFCASSHNLHQPQHFGDGTRLSIL.

This clonotype was recorded once. The chain employs TRBV9 and TRBJ1-2; D remains unclear. The germline V gene has CDR1 SGDLS and CDR2 YYNGEE. This CDR3 is 11 amino acids long. V was pared by 4 bases and J by 8 bases, with 9 bases between. The CDR3 reads CASSPFPGYTF. The CDR3 DNA reads as TGTGCCAGCAGCCCCTTCCCAGGCTACACCTTC.

This chain uses TRBV12-3 or TRBV12-4 with TRBJ1-1, with D hard to call. The germline V and J ends were trimmed by 3 bases and 3 bases, with 11 bases remaining between them. CDR3 length: 14 residues. As DNA, the CDR3 is TGTGCCAGCAGTTTTGACTTCAGGTACACTGAAGCTTTCTTT. The encoded protein is CASSFDFRYTEAFF.

The gene calls are TRBV20-1 and TRBJ2-4; D ambiguous. The V gene's germline CDR1 is DFQATT and CDR2 SNEGSKA (reference sequence). V lost 3 bases and J lost 0, with 6 bases in between. CDR3 size: 13 residues. As DNA, the CDR3 is TGCAGTGCTAGTATTGAAGCCAAAAACATTCAGTACTTC. This translates into CSASIEAKNIQYF.

The genes are TRBV2 and TRBJ1-2, with D unresolved. Between the trimmed V and J ends, which lost 3 bases and 4 bases, there was a span of 21 bases. This CDR3 spans 17 amino acids. Germline assignment: CDR1 SNHLY and CDR2 FYNNEI. CDR3 protein: CASSDGPVLRPVYGYTF. CDR3 sequence (DNA): TGTGCCAGCAGTGACGGGCCTGTACTGAGACCGGTCTATGGCTACACCTTC.

J is TRBJ1-5 and V is TRBV12-3 or TRBV12-4; D is uncertain. This CDR3 is 15 amino acids long. V lost 2 bases and J lost 1, with 9 bases in between. The CDR3 here is CASSLRLTSNQPQHF. In DNA, the CDR3 is TGTGCCAGCAGTTTACGGCTAACCAGCAATCAGCCCCAGCATTTT.

This chain links TRBV20-1 with TRBJ2-1; 8 bases map to TRBD2. V lost 6 bases and J lost 10; bases outside the gene matches: 11. The CDR3 has 13 residues. CDR1 and CDR2 from the germline V gene are DFQATT and SNEGSKA (reference sequence). Here the CDR3 DNA reads TGCAGTGCCCTACGGACTAGCCCGTTAGAGCAGTTCTTC. As protein: CSALRTSPLEQFF.

This chain connects TRBV27 to TRBJ2-1, with D tentatively TRBD1 or TRBD2 (6 bases each). The CDR3 totals 14 residues. The germline gives CDR1 MNHEY, CDR2 SMNVEV (reference sequence). V was cut by 3 bases and J by 5 bases, with 11 bases left in between. CDR3 protein: CASSFGGHNNEQFF. The CDR3 bases are TGTGCCAGCAGTTTCGGGGGCCATAACAATGAGCAGTTCTTC.

DNA of the CDR3: TGTGCCAGCAGCACCCGGGTTTCCTATGGCTACACCTTC. Its translation: CASSTRVSYGYTF. This chain joins TRBV9 and TRBJ1-2; D unclear. Germline CDR1 is SGDLS and CDR2 is YYNGEE. The CDR3 length is 13 residues. The V end lost 4 bases, the J end lost 4 bases, and 11 bases lay between the germline ends.

This chain connects TRBV14 to TRBJ2-1, with TRBD2 as a possible D gene (6 bases). V dropped 3 bases and J dropped 1 base, with 16 bases sitting between them. Germline CDR1 reads SGHDN; CDR2 reads FVKESK. The CDR3 length is 17 residues. The CDR3 nucleotides are TGTGCCAGCAGCCAGTCAACACTAGCAGGTTCCTACAATGAGCAGTTCTTC. This gives the protein CASSQSTLAGSYNEQFF.

This chain connects TRBV27 to TRBJ2-2, with TRBD2 matching over 7 bases. Germline V lookup: CDR1 MNHEY, CDR2 SMNVEV (reference sequence). CDR3 length equals 13 residues. After removal of 4 bases from V and 7 bases from J, the junction contained 3 bases not matched to a gene. This CDR3 is CASSSWGGGELFF. CDR3 sequence (DNA): TGTGCCAGCAGTTCCTGGGGGGGCGGGGAGCTGTTTTTT.

The genes are TRBV6-4 and TRBJ2-1; the D is unclear. Germline V gives CDR1 MRHNA, CDR2 SNTAGT. V was clipped by 3 bases and J by 5 bases, with 8 bases between them. This CDR3 is built from 13 residues. The CDR3 bases are TGTGCCAGCAGTGAAGACAACAACAATGAGCAGTTCTTC. Translating gives CASSEDNNNEQFF.

The V call is TRBV5-1, the J call TRBJ1-1; D call uncertain. The germline V gene has CDR1 SGHRS and CDR2 YFSETQ. Trimming pared 6 bases from V and 1 base from J, leaving 10 bases between. The CDR3 extends over 13 amino acids. The CDR3 region has the DNA TGCGCCAGCATGGACGGGCAGAACACTGAAGCTTTCTTT. Protein product: CASMDGQNTEAFF. Full variable domain (missing parts from reference TRBV5-1 and TRBJ1-1): KAGVTQTPRYLIKTRGQQVTLSCSPISGHRSVSWYQQTPGQGLQFLFEYFSETQRNKGNFPGRFSGRQFSNSRSEMNVSTLELGDSALYLCASMDGQNTEAFFGQGTRLTVV.

V and J are TRBV5-1 and TRBJ2-7; 8 positions agree with TRBD2. Germline V lookup: CDR1 SGHRS, CDR2 YFSETQ. This CDR3 has 15 amino acids. V trimming: 7 bases; J trimming: 6 bases; junction bases outside the gene matches: 15. CDR3 nucleotide sequence: TGCGCCAGCGCATACCCGTCGGGGGGGTCTGGCGAGCAGTACTTC. It encodes CASAYPSGGSGEQYF. Drawing the rest from reference TRBV5-1 and TRBJ2-7, the complete variable domain is KAGVTQTPRYLIKTRGQQVTLSCSPISGHRSVSWYQQTPGQGLQFLFEYFSETQRNKGNFPGRFSGRQFSNSRSEMNVSTLELGDSALYLCASAYPSGGSGEQYFGPGTRLTVT.

This clonotype was seen only once. The rearrangement uses TRBV9 and TRBJ2-5, with D possibly being TRBD2 (6 bases). Germline values: CDR1 SGDLS, CDR2 YYNGEE. V lost 3 bases and J 5 bases, leaving 11 bases between the germline ends. The CDR3 contains 13 residues. The CDR3 coding sequence is TGTGCCAGCAGCGCCCACCGGGGGGAGACCCAGTACTTC. It is translated as CASSAHRGETQYF.

V usage is TRBV6-2 or TRBV6-3 and J usage is TRBJ2-5, with D possibly being TRBD1 or TRBD2 (5 bases each). The germline CDR1 and CDR2 sequences are MNHEY and SVGEGT. The ends were cut back, 5 bases at V and 5 bases at J, with 15 bases in the middle. This CDR3 spans 14 amino acids. The CDR3 loop is CASSPGPEGETQYF. The CDR3 DNA sequence: TGTGCCAGCAGTCCCGGACCCGAGGGGGAGACCCAGTACTTC.

The rearrangement uses TRBV4-1 and TRBJ2-1; no clear D. Germline CDR1 reads MGHRA; CDR2 reads YSYEKL. Trimming removed 4 bases from V and 7 bases from J, with 17 bases in between. CDR3 length equals 15 residues. CDR3 nucleotides: TGCGCCAGCAGCCCGGATCCGGGTTCGAAGAATGAGCAGTTCTTC. It specifies CASSPDPGSKNEQFF.

The genes are TRBV20-1 and TRBJ1-2, with 7 bases fitting TRBD1. V lost 3 bases to trimming and J lost 8 bases; unmatched junction nucleotides: 6. The CDR3 has 12 amino acids. Germline V gene lookup returns CDR1 DFQATT and CDR2 SNEGSKA (reference sequence). DNA of the CDR3: TGCAGTGCTAGTTCAACAGGGGAAGGCTACACCTTC. Translating gives CSASSTGEGYTF.

The chain couples TRBV7-9 to TRBJ2-7, with unresolved D. This CDR3 has 12 residues. V shed 8 bases and J shed 2 bases, with 10 bases lying between them. Germline V CDR1 and CDR2: SEHNR, FQNEAQ (reference sequence). The CDR3 DNA follows: TGTGCCAGCCAGCCAGTTACCTACGAGCAGTACTTC. Amino acid sequence: CASQPVTYEQYF. Together with reference TRBV7-9 and TRBJ2-7, the CDR3 gives the full variable domain: DTGVSQNPRHKITKRGQNVTFRCDPISEHNRLYWYRQTLGQGPEFLTYFQNEAQLEKSRLLSDRFSAERPKGSFSTLEIQRTEQGDSAMYLCASQPVTYEQYFGPGTRLTVT.

The CDR3 region has the DNA TGTGCCAGCAGCTCCCGAGCGGGGGGCGTAGCTAGCACAGATACGCAGTATTTT. Translation: CASSSRAGGVASTDTQYF. V and J are TRBV9 and TRBJ2-3; 9 nucleotides match TRBD2. This CDR3 comprises 18 residues. Germline assignment: CDR1 SGDLS and CDR2 YYNGEE. The V segment lost 4 bases and the J segment 0 bases; nucleotides outside the gene matches: 12.